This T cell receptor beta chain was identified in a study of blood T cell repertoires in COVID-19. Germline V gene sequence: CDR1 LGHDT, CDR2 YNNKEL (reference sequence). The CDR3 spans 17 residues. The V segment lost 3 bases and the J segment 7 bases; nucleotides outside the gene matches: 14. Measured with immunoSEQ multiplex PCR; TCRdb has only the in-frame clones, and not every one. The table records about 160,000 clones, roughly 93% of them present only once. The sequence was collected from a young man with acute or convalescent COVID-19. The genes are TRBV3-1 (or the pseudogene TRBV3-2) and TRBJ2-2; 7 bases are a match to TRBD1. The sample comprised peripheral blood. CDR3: CASSHRIGGISVGELFF. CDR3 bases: TGTGCCAGCAGCCACCGCATAGGGGGCATTAGTGTCGGGGAGCTGTTTTTT.